Presented here are 27 T cell receptor beta chains from one specimen sequenced in a study of T-cell reconstitution after alpha-beta-depleted transplantation in children. Unique molecular identifiers tagged the TCRbeta library. In TCRdb, the PCR reads were re-called with MiXCR into one record per CDR3 protein. This sample carries around 490,000 distinct CDR3 sequences, over 10% of them seen once, and the ten largest clones take roughly 15%. The sample in question was PBMCs, mostly from graft donor cells, obtained 180 days after TCRalphabeta/CD19-depleted stem cell transplant. These receptors originate from a female patient between 2 and 15 years old who had a stem cell transplant for aplastic anemia, so the T cells may come from the graft donor.

J is TRBJ1-5 and V is TRBV27; the match to TRBD1 covers 8 bases. CDR3 length equals 13 residues. Losses at the gene ends were 10 bases for V and 9 bases for J; bases not matched to a gene: 11. The germline V gene encodes CDR1 MNHEY and CDR2 SMNVEV (reference sequence). CDR3 protein: CATGTGGYRPQHF. The CDR3, as DNA: TGTGCCACCGGGACAGGTGGATATCGGCCCCAGCATTTT.

The rearrangement uses TRBV6-2 or TRBV6-3 and TRBJ2-7; tentative D call: TRBD1 (6 bases). CDR3 size: 15 residues. Germline V lookup: CDR1 MNHEY, CDR2 SVGEGT. Trimming took off 5 bases at V and 0 bases at J, with 14 bases between the two ends. The CDR3: CASSAPGHSSYEQYV. The CDR3 coding sequence is TGTGCCAGCAGTGCGCCGGGACATAGCTCCTACGAGCAGTACGTC.

This clonotype has at least ten counts. The J gene is TRBJ1-2, the V gene TRBV6-5, with unresolved D. The CDR3 spans 15 residues. The germline gives CDR1 MNHEY, CDR2 SVGAGI. V gave up 0 bases and J gave up 5 bases, with 13 bases separating them. CDR3 sequence: CASSYSTGPLYGYTF. The CDR3 DNA sequence: TGTGCCAGCAGTTACTCGACTGGACCCCTTTATGGCTACACCTTC.

V gene TRBV5-8 combines with J gene TRBJ2-5, with 10 positions matching TRBD1. From germline, CDR1 is SGHTS and CDR2 YDEGEE. The CDR3 consists of 14 residues. Unmatched junction bases numbered 4, after V lost 4 bases and J lost 4 bases. The CDR3 nucleotides are TGTGCCAGCAGCCGCGGGACAGGGGCAGAGACCCAGTACTTC. Translated: CASSRGTGAETQYF.

The chain is built from TRBV5-1 and TRBJ2-1; maybe TRBD2 (5 bases). CDR1 is SGHRS and CDR2 is YFSETQ in the germline V gene. This CDR3 is 18 amino acids long. V shed 0 bases and J shed 4 bases, with 20 bases lying between them. Here the CDR3 DNA reads TGCGCCAGCAGCTTGGTTGGTCTCCTTCGGGAAGTTTACAATGAGCAGTTCTTC. Encoded protein: CASSLVGLLREVYNEQFF.

The chain links TRBV28 to TRBJ1-5; 8 positions agree with TRBD1. Germline CDR1 and CDR2: MDHEN and SYDVKM. The length of the CDR3 is 13 residues. Here the CDR3 DNA reads TGTGCACATGGGGCAGGGGGCACTCAGCCCCAGCATTTT. As protein: CAHGAGGTQPQHF.

This clonotype was counted only a few times. The V and J genes are TRBV4-1 and TRBJ1-1; weak D call: TRBD1 (5 bases). Deletions cut 0 bases from V and 0 bases from J, with 14 bases between. The CDR3 length is 17 residues. Germline CDR1 reads MGHRA; CDR2 reads YSYEKL. CDR3 protein: CASSQDRGGAMNTEAFF. CDR3 in DNA: TGCGCCAGCAGCCAAGATCGGGGAGGGGCGATGAACACTGAAGCTTTCTTT.

This clonotype has a handful of counts. V and J are TRBV6-5 and TRBJ2-1; no clear D. Germline values: CDR1 MNHEY, CDR2 SVGAGI. The CDR3 is made up of 12 amino acids. V was shortened by 6 bases and J by 7 bases, with 10 bases between the two germline ends. The CDR3 reads CASRHHGNEQFF. For the CDR3, the DNA is TGTGCCAGCAGACACCACGGGAATGAGCAGTTCTTC.

This clonotype was picked up a small number of times. This sequence joins TRBV9 and TRBJ2-1; 7 nucleotides line up with TRBD2. The V segment lost 0 bases and the J segment 0 bases; nucleotides outside the gene matches: 6. Germline V CDR1 and CDR2: SGDLS, YYNGEE. The CDR3 sequence is 17 residues long. The CDR3 sequence: CASSVDYSGVSYNEQFF. The CDR3 region has the DNA TGTGCCAGCAGCGTAGATTACAGCGGGGTCTCCTACAATGAGCAGTTCTTC.

The chain combines TRBV12-3 or TRBV12-4 with TRBJ2-3; weak D call: TRBD1 (5 bases). The CDR3 has 14 amino acids. V was clipped by 1 base and J by 6 bases, with 11 bases between them. The CDR3 DNA reads as TGTGCCAGCAGTTTAGTCCAGCAGGGCGATACGCAGTATTTT. This gives the protein CASSLVQQGDTQYF.

This clonotype has just a few counts. This chain uses TRBV18 with TRBJ2-5; no definite D call. Trimming shortened V by 2 bases and J by 4 bases, and 14 bases separated the two germline ends. The CDR3 is 15 amino acids. CDR1 KGHSH and CDR2 LQKENI come from the germline V gene. The CDR3 loop reads CASSPGAMVGETQYF. The CDR3 coding sequence is TGTGCCAGCTCACCAGGAGCGATGGTCGGAGAGACCCAGTACTTC.

The chain joins TRBV4-3 to TRBJ2-7; 7 bases align to TRBD1. The CDR3 loop spans 17 amino acids. Germline CDR1 reads LGHNA; CDR2 reads YSLEER. V dropped 0 bases and J dropped 0; count of bases not matched to a gene: 8. The CDR3 sequence is CASSQDPAGGTSYEQYF. CDR3 nucleotides: TGCGCCAGCAGCCAAGATCCCGCAGGGGGTACCTCCTACGAGCAGTACTTC.

The CDR3 DNA reads as TGTGCCAGCAGCTTACTAGCGGGAGAAGGAGATGAGCAGTTCTTC. Its protein is CASSLLAGEGDEQFF. The J gene is TRBJ2-1, the V gene TRBV7-2; 10 positions agree with TRBD2. The CDR3 is 15 residues long. Losses at the gene ends were 2 bases for V and 8 bases for J; bases not matched to a gene: 6. The germline V gene encodes CDR1 SGHTA and CDR2 FQGNSA. The full variable domain, its missing parts supplied by reference TRBV7-2 and TRBJ2-1, is GAGVSQSPSNKVTEKGKDVELRCDPISGHTALYWYRQSLGQGLEFLIYFQGNSAPDKSGLPSDRFSAERTGGSVSTLTIQRTQQEDSAVYLCASSLLAGEGDEQFFGPGTRLTVL.

The J gene is TRBJ2-2, the V gene TRBV11-1; tentatively, D is TRBD2 (5 bases). V shed 6 bases and J shed 3 bases, with 20 bases lying between them. The V gene's germline CDR1 is SGHAT and CDR2 FQDESV (reference sequence). CDR3 size: 17 residues. The CDR3 DNA sequence: TGTGCCAGCAGGGCGACAATAGGACTCGGGGACACCGGGGAGCTGTTTTTT. It is translated as CASRATIGLGDTGELFF.

This clonotype was picked up a small number of times. The chain has TRBV24-1 and TRBJ2-5, with 11 bases fitting TRBD1. Trimming cost V 1 base and J 4 bases; bases outside gene matches: 1. The germline gives CDR1 KGHDR, CDR2 SFDVKD. CDR3 size: 15 residues. CDR3 region: CATSDFGTGGETQYF. CDR3 DNA sequence: TGTGCCACCAGTGATTTCGGGACAGGGGGAGAGACCCAGTACTTC.

This clonotype was seen once. The rearrangement joins TRBV7-9 to TRBJ2-1, with 10 nucleotides matching TRBD2. J gave up 6 bases and V 1 base, and 6 bases lay outside the gene matches. Germline V gene data show CDR1 as SEHNR and CDR2 as FQNEAQ (reference sequence). CDR3 length equals 16 residues. Written as DNA, the CDR3 is TGTGCCAGCAGCTTAGGTCTAGCGGGAGTAATCAATGAGCAGTTCTTC. Translated: CASSLGLAGVINEQFF.

J is TRBJ2-1 and V is TRBV7-3; TRBD2 matches at 9 bases. The CDR3 consists of 15 residues. Per the germline V gene, CDR1 is SGHTA and CDR2 is FQGTGA. V was clipped by 2 bases and J by 4 bases; unmatched bases: 3. CDR3 residues: CASSLLAGRYNEQFF. CDR3 nucleotide sequence: TGTGCCAGCAGCTTACTAGCGGGAAGGTACAATGAGCAGTTCTTC.

The chain recombines TRBV5-1 with TRBJ2-4, with 9 bases matching TRBD2. The CDR3 covers 16 residues. The trim removed 3 bases at V and 2 bases at J, leaving 6 bases unmatched. In germline, CDR1 is SGHRS, CDR2 YFSETQ. The CDR3 sequence is CASSSLSGSPKNIQYF. The CDR3, as DNA: TGCGCCAGCAGCTCCCTTAGCGGGAGTCCCAAAAACATTCAGTACTTC. Full variable domain (missing parts from reference TRBV5-1 and TRBJ2-4): KAGVTQTPRYLIKTRGQQVTLSCSPISGHRSVSWYQQTPGQGLQFLFEYFSETQRNKGNFPGRFSGRQFSNSRSEMNVSTLELGDSALYLCASSSLSGSPKNIQYFGAGTRLSVL.

This clonotype was counted between two and nine times. The chain links TRBV10-1 to TRBJ2-7, with 9 nucleotides matching TRBD1. CDR1 is WNHNN and CDR2 is SYGVQD in the germline V gene (reference sequence). Germline trimming cut 4 bases from V and 0 bases from J; bases unmatched to any gene: 4. The CDR3 has 15 residues. CDR3 DNA: TGCGCCAGCAGTGCGGGACAGGGCCGCTCCTACGAGCAGTACGTC. As protein: CASSAGQGRSYEQYV.

The rearrangement links TRBV4-3 to TRBJ1-4, with D perhaps TRBD1 (6 bases). V dropped 1 base and J dropped 6 bases, with 18 bases sitting between them. This CDR3 contains 17 residues. Per germline, CDR1 LGHNA and CDR2 YSLEER. The CDR3 bases are TGCGCCAGCAGCCAAGCGTTCATTGAGGGGGACCATGAAAAACTGTTTTTT. Translation: CASSQAFIEGDHEKLFF.

V usage is TRBV14 and J usage is TRBJ2-2; 7 bases map to TRBD1. CDR3 length equals 16 residues. In germline, CDR1 is SGHDN, CDR2 FVKESK. V gave up 4 bases and J gave up 5 bases; unmatched junction bases: 10. The CDR3 loop reads CASSRQGLGWTGELFF. The DNA of the CDR3 is TGTGCCAGCAGCCGACAGGGATTGGGTTGGACCGGGGAGCTGTTTTTT.

The chain is built from TRBV20-1 and TRBJ1-2; D perhaps matches TRBD1 (5 bases). V shed 5 bases and J shed 4 bases, with 20 bases lying between them. Germline assignment: CDR1 DFQATT and CDR2 SNEGSKA (reference sequence). The CDR3 spans 15 residues. The CDR3 reads CSAGPRGNLPYGYTF. The DNA for the CDR3 is TGCAGTGCTGGCCCTCGGGGGAACCTTCCCTATGGCTACACCTTC.

The chain recombines TRBV5-1 with TRBJ1-3; 8 bases match TRBD1. J lost 0 bases, V lost 4 bases, and 3 bases had no gene match. This CDR3 spans 15 amino acids. Germline-derived CDR1 and CDR2 are SGHRS and YFSETQ. The chain's CDR3 is CASSVTGGSGNTIYF. The CDR3, as DNA: TGCGCCAGCAGCGTAACAGGGGGCTCTGGAAACACCATATATTTT.

This clonotype was counted only a few times. The chain uses TRBV7-6 and TRBJ2-5; TRBD1 matches 7 bases. Unmatched junction bases numbered 8, after V lost 5 bases and J lost 5 bases. CDR1 SGHVS and CDR2 FNYEAQ come from the germline V gene. This CDR3 comprises 14 residues. The CDR3 nucleotides read TGTGCCAGCAGCGCAAACAGGGGTGCGGAGACCCAGTACTTC. Its protein product is CASSANRGAETQYF.

This clonotype was observed a few times. V and J are TRBV24-1 and TRBJ2-1; 10 bases agree with TRBD2. The CDR3 is 17 amino acids. Germline loops: CDR1 KGHDR, CDR2 SFDVKD. Unmatched junction bases numbered 9, after V lost 2 bases and J lost 6 bases. The CDR3 spells CATSDSIKREGRNEQFF. CDR3 bases: TGTGCCACCAGTGATTCTATAAAGCGGGAGGGCCGCAATGAGCAGTTCTTC.

The rearrangement joins TRBV7-7 to TRBJ1-3; possible D gene TRBD1, 6 bases. Germline CDR1 SSHAT, CDR2 FNYEAQ (reference sequence). The V end was cut by 5 bases, the J end by 0 bases, with 20 bases between. CDR3 size: 18 residues. The CDR3 nucleotides read TGTGCCAGCAGCCCCGGGGGCGCCACTCATTCCTCTGGAAACACCATATATTTT. This gives the protein CASSPGGATHSSGNTIYF.

The V gene is TRBV3-1, the J gene TRBJ2-3; 9 positions agree with TRBD1. Germline V gene lookup returns CDR1 LGHDT and CDR2 YNNKEL (reference sequence). There are 16 residues in the CDR3. The ends lost 3 bases at V and 2 bases at J; junction bases unmatched: 6. CDR3 sequence (DNA): TGTGCCAGCAGCCAGCCTACAGGGGGCCACACAGATACGCAGTATTTT. Translation: CASSQPTGGHTDTQYF.